This TCR beta chain was recovered during a study of blood T cell repertoires in COVID-19. Looking at the study overall: Acute and convalescent COVID-19 specimens originated in the United States, Italy and Spain. Sample material is recorded as cDNA or gDNA derived from T cells, B-cell-depleted T cells, or PBMCs.

In the original workflow: Amplification of reference gene primers provided the estimated nucleated cell counts. Sequenced by immunoSEQ multiplex PCR; TCRdb stores in-frame clones only, minus some. That table gives V, J and clone size, and the DNA gave D and trimming. Of around 46,000 clones listed, approximately 87% are singletons. The receptor was derived from a human donor in a cohort sampled during active COVID-19. The material sequenced was peripheral blood.

This CDR3 is CASSEASGGTSSYEQYF. CDR3 in DNA: TGTGCCAGCAGCGAGGCCTCGGGCGGGACTAGCTCCTACGAGCAGTACTTC. The chain joins TRBV3-1 (or the pseudogene TRBV3-2) to TRBJ2-7, with TRBD2 matching over 8 bases. This CDR3 contains 17 residues. Germline CDR1 and CDR2: LGHDT and YNNKEL (reference sequence). V dropped 5 bases and J dropped 0; count of bases not matched to a gene: 12.